The next 2 T cell receptor beta chains were all read from a single sample in a study of blood T cell repertoires in COVID-19. Only in-frame clones appear in the TCRdb table, and some are missing; sequencing was by immunoSEQ multiplex PCR. The data contain approximately 250,000 clones, roughly 82% of them singletons. The source material was peripheral blood. These TCRs come from a woman aged 40 to 49 who had recovered from COVID-19.

In its sample, this clone was seen a few times. The chain joins TRBV7-9 to TRBJ1-6, with a weak D call TRBD1 (6 bases). Trimming left V 6 bases short and J 9 bases short, with 18 bases between. CDR1 is SEHNR and CDR2 is FQNEAQ in the germline V gene (reference sequence). The CDR3 runs to 15 residues. This CDR3 is CASRHKDSLGSPLHF. CDR3 DNA: TGTGCCAGCAGACATAAGGACAGCCTGGGTTCACCCCTCCACTTT.

V is TRBV11-2 and J is TRBJ2-3, with D possibly TRBD1 on 5 matching bases. Trimming took 3 bases from V and 2 from J, leaving 9 bases between them. This CDR3 has 14 residues. In germline, CDR1 is SGHAT, CDR2 FQNNGV. The CDR3 is CASSLGPFTDTQYF. CDR3 nucleotides: TGTGCCAGCAGCTTGGGGCCGTTCACAGATACGCAGTATTTT.